The 23 T cell receptor beta chains reported below all come from one sample, sequenced in a study of T-cell reconstitution after alpha-beta-depleted transplantation in children. The TCRbeta library incorporated unique molecular identifiers. TCRdb independently ran MiXCR on the PCR reads; one entry per CDR3 protein. The sample includes about 580,000 distinct CDR3 sequences, 23% of them seen just once. The source material was PBMCs, mostly from graft donor cells, sampled 360 days after TCRalphabeta/CD19-depleted stem cell transplant. The receptors come from a boy younger than two who had a stem cell transplant for acute myeloid leukemia, so the T cells may come from the graft donor.

The chain combines TRBV7-8 with TRBJ2-7, with TRBD1 identical over 7 bases. Per the germline V gene, CDR1 is SGHVS and CDR2 is FQNEAQ. The CDR3 runs to 17 residues. V lost 2 bases, J lost 0 bases, and 10 bases stayed unmatched. The CDR3 reads CASSLSGPGQFSYEQYF. The CDR3 coding sequence is TGTGCCAGCAGCTTATCAGGTCCGGGACAGTTCTCCTACGAGCAGTACTTC.

This clonotype was seen many times. The genes are TRBV12-3 or TRBV12-4 and TRBJ2-5, with 9 bases that match TRBD1. The CDR3 extends over 13 amino acids. V trimming: 6 bases; J trimming: 4 bases; junction bases outside the gene matches: 3. CDR3 protein: CASRRTGAETQYF. The CDR3 region has the DNA TGTGCCAGCAGAAGGACAGGGGCAGAGACCCAGTACTTC.

This clonotype was seen at least ten times. The V gene is TRBV20-1, the J gene TRBJ2-7; 8 bases are a match to TRBD1. This CDR3 comprises 13 residues. Germline CDR1 is DFQATT and CDR2 is SNEGSKA (reference sequence). V dropped 5 bases and J dropped 1; count of bases not matched to a gene: 4. The CDR3 region has the DNA TGCAGTGCTCGCAGACAGGGGTCCTACGAGCAGTACTTC. Amino acid sequence: CSARRQGSYEQYF.

The V and J genes are TRBV18 and TRBJ1-2; 8 nucleotides align to TRBD1. After removal of 3 bases from V and 2 bases from J, the junction contained 8 bases not matched to a gene. CDR1 and CDR2 from the germline V gene are KGHSH and LQKENI. The CDR3 covers 16 residues. In nucleotides, the CDR3 is TGTGCCAGCTCACCTGGGACAGGCCCTCGGAACTATGGCTACACCTTC. Translated: CASSPGTGPRNYGYTF.

The chain couples TRBV6-5 to TRBJ1-4; the D is unclear. The CDR3 loop spans 15 amino acids. Germline CDR1 MNHEY, CDR2 SVGAGI. Trimming removed 2 bases at V and 6 bases at J, with 13 bases between. CDR3 residues: CASSYGGEVDEKLFF. In DNA form, the CDR3 reads TGTGCCAGCAGTTACGGCGGGGAAGTGGATGAAAAACTGTTTTTT.

There are many counts of this clonotype. The V gene is TRBV5-1, the J gene TRBJ2-7; D is uncertain. The germline gives CDR1 SGHRS, CDR2 YFSETQ. With 0 bases removed from V and 4 bases from J, the gap between germline ends came to 8 bases. CDR3 length: 13 amino acids. The CDR3 reads CASSLASSYEQYF. DNA for the CDR3: TGCGCCAGCAGCTTGGCGTCATCTTACGAGCAGTACTTC. The complete variable domain, with remaining parts taken from reference TRBV5-1 and TRBJ2-7, reads KAGVTQTPRYLIKTRGQQVTLSCSPISGHRSVSWYQQTPGQGLQFLFEYFSETQRNKGNFPGRFSGRQFSNSRSEMNVSTLELGDSALYLCASSLASSYEQYFGPGTRLTVT.

This chain uses TRBV6-2 or TRBV6-3 with TRBJ2-3; a weak D match, TRBD2 (6 bases). V was cut by 3 bases and J by 8 bases, with 21 bases left in between. The CDR3 contains 16 residues. Germline V gives CDR1 MNHEY, CDR2 SVGEGT. The CDR3 protein is CASSYAGGGATGTQYF. The CDR3 nucleotides are TGTGCCAGCAGTTATGCCGGGGGAGGAGCCACGGGTACGCAGTATTTT.

This chain uses TRBV5-4 with TRBJ2-1, with a weak D call TRBD2 (5 bases). The length of the CDR3 is 16 residues. Trimming pared 3 bases from V and 7 bases from J, leaving 20 bases between. Per the germline V gene, CDR1 is SGHNT and CDR2 is YYREEE (reference sequence). The CDR3 loop is CASSSLLDSPPNEQFF. CDR3 sequence (DNA): TGTGCCAGCAGCTCCCTACTGGACTCTCCCCCAAATGAGCAGTTCTTC.

The sample holds a few counts of this clonotype. The chain has TRBV4-3 and TRBJ2-7, with 9 bases aligning to TRBD2. The CDR3 totals 15 residues. The trim removed 4 bases at V and 2 bases at J, leaving 6 bases unmatched. Germline lookup yields CDR1 LGHNA and CDR2 YSLEER. The CDR3 nucleotides read TGCGCCAGCAGCCGTATAGCGGGGGTACCCTACGAGCAGTACTTC. This sequence encodes CASSRIAGVPYEQYF.

This clonotype was seen only a few times. The rearrangement joins TRBV29-1 to TRBJ2-3, with a weak D call TRBD2 (5 bases). The V end was cut by 6 bases, the J end by 1 base, with 17 bases between. This CDR3 has 15 residues. In germline, CDR1 is SQVTM, CDR2 ANQGSEA. As DNA, the CDR3 is TGCAGCGTCCTAGTAGGGCCGAGGGGCACAGATACGCAGTATTTT. The encoded protein is CSVLVGPRGTDTQYF.

This clonotype has a handful of counts. This chain links TRBV14 with TRBJ1-1, with D uncertain. Germline CDR1 and CDR2: SGHDN and FVKESK. This CDR3 region has 13 residues. V was cut by 3 bases and J by 7 bases, with 12 bases left in between. CDR3 residues: CASSQHGKNEAFF. In DNA form, the CDR3 reads TGTGCCAGCAGCCAGCACGGAAAAAATGAAGCTTTCTTT.

CDR3 nucleotides: TGTGCCAGCTCACCCTTCCCACGGGGGGATGAGCAGTTCTTC. Its protein product is CASSPFPRGDEQFF. This chain uses TRBV18 with TRBJ2-1, with 7 positions matching TRBD2. Germline CDR1 and CDR2: KGHSH and LQKENI. This CDR3 is 14 amino acids long. With V trimmed by 3 bases and J by 8 bases, 7 bases remained unmatched.

This clonotype was seen ten or more times. J is TRBJ2-1 and V is TRBV18; D ambiguous. The CDR3 is made up of 17 amino acids. Trimming removed 1 base at V and 1 base at J, with 14 bases between. The germline gives CDR1 KGHSH, CDR2 LQKENI. CDR3 in DNA: TGTGCCAGCTCACCACTGCAGGTCCGTGTATCCTACAATGAGCAGTTCTTC. It is translated as CASSPLQVRVSYNEQFF.

This clonotype has at least ten counts. The chain combines TRBV28 with TRBJ1-4; 8 bases line up with TRBD1. The germline V gene has CDR1 MDHEN and CDR2 SYDVKM. The CDR3 loop spans 17 amino acids. V dropped 6 bases and J dropped 6; count of bases not matched to a gene: 15. DNA of the CDR3: TGTGCCAGCAGCCTCGGACAGGGTTGGATACTCGATGAAAAACTGTTTTTT. Its protein product is CASSLGQGWILDEKLFF. The full variable domain, with the rest looked up from reference TRBV28 and TRBJ1-4, is DVKVTQSSRYLVKRTGEKVFLECVQDMDHENMFWYRQDPGLGLRLIYFSYDVKMKEKGDIPEGYSVSREKKERFSLILESASTNQTSMYLCASSLGQGWILDEKLFFGSGTQLSVL.

This sequence joins TRBV5-1 and TRBJ2-7; D is unclear. V dropped 2 bases and J dropped 3 bases, with 9 bases sitting between them. The germline gives CDR1 SGHRS, CDR2 YFSETQ. The CDR3 is 13 amino acids. CDR3 loop: CASSFPGLYEQYF. The DNA of the CDR3 is TGCGCCAGCAGCTTCCCAGGTCTCTACGAGCAGTACTTC.

The rearrangement joins TRBV20-1 to TRBJ2-7; 9 nucleotides agree with TRBD2. Germline V gives CDR1 DFQATT, CDR2 SNEGSKA (reference sequence). The CDR3 runs 15 residues. With V trimmed by 4 bases and J by 1 base, 8 bases remained unmatched. DNA of the CDR3: TGCAGTGCTAAACCTCTAGCGGGGACTTCCTACGAGCAGTACGTC. It yields the protein CSAKPLAGTSYEQYV.

This clonotype was counted a few times. The chain combines TRBV20-1 with TRBJ2-2, with a tentative D call TRBD1 (6 bases). V was shortened by 0 bases and J by 4 bases, with 9 bases between the two germline ends. Germline CDR1 and CDR2: DFQATT and SNEGSKA (reference sequence). The CDR3 is 14 amino acids. CDR3 in amino acids: CSAREGASTGELFF. CDR3 sequence (DNA): TGCAGTGCTAGAGAGGGGGCGAGCACCGGGGAGCTGTTTTTT.

The V and J genes are TRBV12-3 or TRBV12-4 and TRBJ2-1, with D unresolved. The CDR3 consists of 10 residues. Deletions cut 11 bases from V and 6 bases from J, with 8 bases between. CDR3 region: CASALNEQFF. CDR3 sequence (DNA): TGTGCCTCAGCACTCAATGAGCAGTTCTTC.

This clonotype was seen only a few times. The V call is TRBV9, the J call TRBJ2-1, with 10 bases fitting TRBD2. Trimming removed 2 bases from V and 8 bases from J; junction bases left unmatched: 7. The CDR3 consists of 15 residues. Germline V lookup: CDR1 SGDLS, CDR2 YYNGEE. CDR3 bases: TGTGCCAGCAGCGTCGGGACTAGCGTTCTGGATGAGCAGTTCTTC. Its translation is CASSVGTSVLDEQFF.

This clonotype came up many times. The rearrangement joins TRBV5-1 to TRBJ2-1; D not resolved. The germline gives CDR1 SGHRS, CDR2 YFSETQ. V lost 3 bases and J lost 7, with 8 bases in between. This CDR3 is 12 amino acids long. The CDR3, as DNA: TGCGCCAGCAGCTCTCTGGGTAATGAGCAGTTCTTC. It encodes CASSSLGNEQFF. The full variable domain, completed using reference TRBV5-1 and TRBJ2-1, is KAGVTQTPRYLIKTRGQQVTLSCSPISGHRSVSWYQQTPGQGLQFLFEYFSETQRNKGNFPGRFSGRQFSNSRSEMNVSTLELGDSALYLCASSSLGNEQFFGPGTRLTVL.

This clonotype was detected ten times or more. The chain couples TRBV7-3 to TRBJ2-1, with 8 bases matching TRBD2. Germline V CDR1 and CDR2: SGHTA, FQGTGA. The CDR3 spans 18 residues. Trimming took 5 bases from V and 2 from J; bases not matched to a gene: 14. The CDR3: CASSGMSGGLAPYNEQFF. The CDR3 DNA reads as TGTGCCAGCAGCGGGATGAGCGGGGGCCTCGCCCCCTACAATGAGCAGTTCTTC. The full variable domain, with the rest looked up from reference TRBV7-3 and TRBJ2-1, is GAGVSQTPSNKVTEKGKYVELRCDPISGHTALYWYRQSLGQGPEFLIYFQGTGAADDSGLPNDRFFAVRPEGSVSTLKIQRTERGDSAVYLCASSGMSGGLAPYNEQFFGPGTRLTVL.

The chain carries TRBV7-9 and TRBJ2-1; possibly TRBD2 for D (6 bases). V lost 5 bases and J 14 bases, leaving 13 bases between the germline ends. The V gene's germline CDR1 is SEHNR and CDR2 FQNEAQ (reference sequence). This CDR3 is built from 11 residues. The CDR3: CASSAGGQEFF. As DNA, the CDR3 is TGTGCCAGCAGCGCCGGGGGTCAAGAGTTCTTC.

The chain joins TRBV28 to TRBJ2-1; TRBD1 might be the D (6 bases). The CDR3 sequence is 13 residues long. CDR1 MDHEN and CDR2 SYDVKM come from the germline V gene. Trimming stripped 7 bases from V and 7 bases from J, with 14 bases between. The CDR3 sequence: CASKSGARNEQFF. DNA of the CDR3: TGTGCCAGCAAGTCAGGGGCGAGGAATGAGCAGTTCTTC.